Listed here are 8 T cell receptor beta chains from one sample, sequenced in a study of tumor and adjacent non-tumor tissue in lung cancer. RNA was extracted from bulk tissue without any cell sorting. The library came from three nested PCR rounds adapted from ARM-PCR protocols. A single record per CDR3 protein comes from TCRdb applying MiXCR to the multiplex PCR reads. Here the sample spans 100,000 to 120,000 distinct CDR3 sequences, nearly 85% being singletons. The sample taken for sequencing was lung tumor tissue. These receptors were obtained from a man aged 65 to 79 with non-small cell lung cancer.

Worth noting for this clonotype: One end of the junction is discordant with germline, which a read error may explain. The rearrangement links TRBV11-3 to TRBJ1-1; 7 bases fit TRBD1. Germline CDR1 is SGHNT and CDR2 is YENEEA. The CDR3 is 16 amino acids. In DNA form, the CDR3 reads TGTGTCAGCGGCTTCCGGGACAGAACCCTGAACACTGAAGTTCTCTTT. Translating gives CVSGFRDRTLNTEVLF.

Remarks on this clonotype: This may be a read error: a much more frequent sequence differs by one nucleotide. This chain uses TRBV5-1 with TRBJ1-1; D uncertain. Germline V gene lookup returns CDR1 SGHRS and CDR2 YFSETQ. This CDR3 is 14 amino acids long. In DNA, the CDR3 is TGCGCCAACAGCTTGAGCAGGACGAACACTGAAGCTTTCTTT. It yields the protein CANSLSRTNTEAFF.

A note on this clonotype: A much more abundant neighbour one base away suggests this may be a read error. V gene TRBV28 combines with J gene TRBJ2-1, with D tentatively TRBD1 or TRBD2 (5 bases each). The CDR3 is 13 residues long. CDR1 MDHEN and CDR2 SYDVKM come from the germline V gene. With 8 bases removed from V and 8 bases from J, the gap between germline ends came to 16 bases. The DNA for the CDR3 is TGTGCCAGCGATGGGGGTCGGTTACATGAGCAGTTCTTC. It codes for CASDGGRLHEQFF.

A word on this clonotype: This CDR3 is missing its conserved last phenylalanine or tryptophan, likely due to a read error. The chain combines TRBV29-1 with TRBJ2-2; no clear D. The CDR3 consists of 12 residues. CDR1 is SQVTM, CDR2 ANQGSEA, per germline. Trimming took off 4 bases at V and 8 bases at J, with 11 bases between the two ends. The CDR3 reads CSVGGTPGELFY. The CDR3 region has the DNA TGCAGCGTTGGGGGAACACCGGGGGAGCTGTTTTAT.

With respect to this clonotype: Sequence at one end of the junction differs from germline and may be a read error. The CDR3 region is CASSLDGQSGDLYF. CDR3 nucleotides: TGCGCCAGCAGCCTGGACGGTCAGTCCGGGGACCTGTATTTT. The chain links TRBV11-2 to TRBJ2-2; the D gene could be TRBD1 or TRBD2 (5 bases each). Germline CDR1 and CDR2: SGHAT and FQNNGV. This CDR3 is built from 14 residues.

As to this clonotype: Relative to the germline gene, one junction end is altered; a read error may explain this. This sequence joins TRBV20-1 and TRBJ2-1, with TRBD2 matching over 7 bases. This CDR3 has 17 residues. Per the germline V gene, CDR1 is DFQATT and CDR2 is SNEGSKA (reference sequence). CDR3 nucleotide sequence: TGCAGTGCTAGAGATCCCAGCGGGGAGGCCGGTAGGGATGAACAGTTCTTC. Its translation is CSARDPSGEAGRDEQFF.

Comments on this clonotype: Here the CDR3 omits its conserved ending phenylalanine or tryptophan, so a read error is the likely source. The chain employs TRBV6-5 and TRBJ2-5; D is perhaps TRBD2 (5 bases). Per germline, CDR1 MNHEY and CDR2 SVGAGI. The length of the CDR3 is 17 residues. The CDR3 DNA sequence: TGTGACAGCAGTTCCGCCGGGATAGGGTTCCCACAAGAGACCCAGTACCTC. Translating it yields CDSSSAGIGFPQETQYL.

In this sample, this clonotype turned up once. The chain couples TRBV12-5 to TRBJ2-2, with D perhaps matching TRBD2 (5 bases). The germline gives CDR1 LGHNT, CDR2 FRNRAP. The CDR3 covers 12 residues. Trimming pared 0 bases from V and 15 bases from J, leaving 11 bases between. For the CDR3, the DNA is TGTGCTAGTGGTTTGGTTGCCGGGGAAATGTTTTTT. This gives the protein CASGLVAGEMFF.